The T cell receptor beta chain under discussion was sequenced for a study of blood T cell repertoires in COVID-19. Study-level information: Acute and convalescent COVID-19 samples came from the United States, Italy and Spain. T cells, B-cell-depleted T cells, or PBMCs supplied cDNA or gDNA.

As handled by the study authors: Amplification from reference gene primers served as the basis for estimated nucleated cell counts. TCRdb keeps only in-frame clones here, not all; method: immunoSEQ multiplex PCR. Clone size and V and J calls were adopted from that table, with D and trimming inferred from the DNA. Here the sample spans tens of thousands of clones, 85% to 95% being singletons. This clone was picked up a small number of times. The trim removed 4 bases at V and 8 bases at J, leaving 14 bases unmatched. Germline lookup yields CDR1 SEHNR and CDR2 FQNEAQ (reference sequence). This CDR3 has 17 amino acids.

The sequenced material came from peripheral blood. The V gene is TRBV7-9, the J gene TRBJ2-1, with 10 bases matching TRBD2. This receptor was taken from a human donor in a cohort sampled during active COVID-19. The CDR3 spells CASSSSPGSGRADEQFF. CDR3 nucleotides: TGTGCCAGCAGCTCCTCCCCTGGCAGCGGGAGGGCCGATGAGCAGTTCTTC.